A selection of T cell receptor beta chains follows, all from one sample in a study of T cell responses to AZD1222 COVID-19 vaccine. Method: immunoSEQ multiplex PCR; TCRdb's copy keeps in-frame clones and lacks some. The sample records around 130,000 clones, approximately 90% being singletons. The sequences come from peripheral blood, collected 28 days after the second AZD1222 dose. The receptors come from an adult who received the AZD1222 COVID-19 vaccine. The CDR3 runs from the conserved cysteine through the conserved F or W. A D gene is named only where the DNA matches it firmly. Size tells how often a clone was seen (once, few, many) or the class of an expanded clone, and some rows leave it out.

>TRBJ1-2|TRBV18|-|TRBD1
CASSPDAGGSHGYTF
TGTGCCAGCTCACCCGACGCAGGGGGTAGTCACGGCTACACCTTC
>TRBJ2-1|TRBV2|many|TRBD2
CASSALIQRESYNEQFF
TGTGCCAGCAGTGCCCTTATTCAGCGGGAGTCCTACAATGAGCAGTTCTTC
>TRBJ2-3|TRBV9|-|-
CASSVFRHYTDTQYF
TGTGCCAGCAGCGTATTTAGACATTACACAGATACGCAGTATTTT
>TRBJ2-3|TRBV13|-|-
CASSFRQTADTQYF
TGTGCCAGCAGCTTCCGGCAGACCGCAGATACGCAGTATTTT
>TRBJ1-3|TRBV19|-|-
CASSSGNTIYF
TGTGCCAGTAGCTCTGGAAACACCATATATTTT
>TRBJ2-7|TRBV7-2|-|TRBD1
CASSSDRGPYEQYF
TGTGCCAGCAGCTCCGACAGGGGGCCCTACGAGCAGTACTTC
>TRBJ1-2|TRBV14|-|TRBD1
CASSQRTGGEGYTF
TGTGCCAGCAGCCAGCGGACAGGGGGCGAAGGCTACACCTTC
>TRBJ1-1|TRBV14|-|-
CASSFVAGGGTEAFF
TGTGCCAGCAGCTTCGTTGCGGGTGGTGGCACTGAAGCTTTCTTT
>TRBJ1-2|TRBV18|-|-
CASSPRQDGYTF
TGTGCCAGCTCACCAAGGCAGGATGGCTACACCTTC
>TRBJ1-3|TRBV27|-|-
CASSLTYAGNTIYF
TGTGCCAGCAGTTTGACATATGCTGGAAACACCATATATTTT
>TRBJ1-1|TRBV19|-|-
CASKFSGNTEAFF
TGTGCCAGTAAGTTTTCAGGAAACACTGAAGCTTTCTTT
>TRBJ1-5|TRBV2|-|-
CASSETSSNQPQHF
TGTGCCAGCAGTGAAACCAGTAGCAATCAGCCCCAGCATTTT
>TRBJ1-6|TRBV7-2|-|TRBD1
CASSPRGQGDSPLHF
TGTGCCAGCAGCCCTCGGGGACAGGGCGATTCACCCCTCCACTTT
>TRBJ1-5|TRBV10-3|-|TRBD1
CASGQGGQPQHF
TGTGCCTCAGGACAGGGTGGCCAGCCCCAGCATTTT
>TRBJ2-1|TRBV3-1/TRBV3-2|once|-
CASSQTGLYNEQFF
TGTGCCAGCAGCCAGACCGGACTCTACAATGAGCAGTTCTTC
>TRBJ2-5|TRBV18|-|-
CASSPTGPKAQYF
TGTGCCAGCTCGCCGACTGGCCCAAAGGCCCAGTACTTC
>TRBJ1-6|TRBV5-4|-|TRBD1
CASSLTGFNSPLHF
TGTGCCAGCAGCCTGACAGGGTTTAATTCACCCCTCCACTTT
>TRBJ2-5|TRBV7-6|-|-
CASSLWDRGQETQYF
TGTGCCAGCAGCTTATGGGACCGGGGCCAAGAGACCCAGTACTTC
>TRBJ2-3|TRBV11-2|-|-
CASSLFGRGPGDTQYF
TGTGCCAGCAGCCTCTTCGGGCGGGGGCCGGGAGATACGCAGTATTTT
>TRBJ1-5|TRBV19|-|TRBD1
CASSIFGQATGYRQPQHF
TGTGCCAGTAGTATTTTTGGGCAGGCGACAGGGTACCGGCAGCCCCAGCATTTT
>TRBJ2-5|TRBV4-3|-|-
CASSQGTGLETQYF
TGCGCCAGCAGCCAGGGAACAGGGCTCGAGACCCAGTACTTC
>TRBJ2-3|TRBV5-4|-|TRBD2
CASSSSSGSNTDTQYF
TGTGCCAGCAGCTCCTCTAGCGGCAGTAACACAGATACGCAGTATTTT
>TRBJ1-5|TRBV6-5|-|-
CASSYHRDNQPQHF
TGTGCCAGCAGTTACCACAGGGACAATCAGCCCCAGCATTTT
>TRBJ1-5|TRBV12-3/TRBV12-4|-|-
CASTFGGIQPQHF
TGTGCCAGCACTTTCGGGGGCATCCAGCCCCAGCATTTT
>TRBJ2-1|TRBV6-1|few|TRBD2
CASSELAGGHNEQFF
TGTGCCAGCAGTGAACTAGCGGGGGGGCACAATGAGCAGTTCTTC
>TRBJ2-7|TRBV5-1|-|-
CASSLGVTSDEQYF
TGCGCCAGCAGCTTGGGTGTAACGTCGGACGAGCAGTACTTC
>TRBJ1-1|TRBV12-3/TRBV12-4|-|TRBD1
CASSKETGEAFF
TGTGCCAGCAGTAAGGAGACAGGGGAGGCTTTCTTT
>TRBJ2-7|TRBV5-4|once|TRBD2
CASSLVGGALDEQYF
TGTGCCAGCAGCTTGGTCGGGGGGGCCCTGGACGAGCAGTACTTC
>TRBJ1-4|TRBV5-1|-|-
CASSLAPGAGEKLFF
TGCGCCAGCAGCTTGGCCCCGGGGGCTGGGGAAAAACTGTTTTTT
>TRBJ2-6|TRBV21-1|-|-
CASSKAGTSGGPGANVLTF
TGTGCCAGCAGCAAAGCAGGGACTAGCGGGGGACCTGGGGCCAACGTCCTGACTTTC
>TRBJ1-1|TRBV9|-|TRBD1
CASSAGTDFPEAFF
TGTGCCAGCAGCGCAGGGACAGACTTCCCTGAAGCTTTCTTT
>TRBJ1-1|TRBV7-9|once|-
CASSTTGDKNTEAFF
TGTGCCAGCAGCACCACCGGGGACAAGAACACTGAAGCTTTCTTT
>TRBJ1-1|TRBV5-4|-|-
CASSLGSPMNTEAFF
TGTGCCAGCAGCTTGGGGAGCCCCATGAACACTGAAGCTTTCTTT
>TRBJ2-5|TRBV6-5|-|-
CASSSPGRKETQYF
TGTGCCAGCAGTTCTCCGGGAAGGAAAGAGACCCAGTACTTC
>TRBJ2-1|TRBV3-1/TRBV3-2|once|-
CASSQDLEGNEQFF
TGTGCCAGCAGCCAAGATCTCGAAGGCAATGAGCAGTTCTTC
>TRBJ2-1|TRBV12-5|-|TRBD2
CASGLGRLAAQQFF
TGTGCTAGTGGCTTGGGACGCCTAGCGGCACAGCAGTTCTTC
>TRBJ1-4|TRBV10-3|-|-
CAISALLTGTNEKLFF
TGTGCCATCAGTGCACTTTTAACAGGGACTAATGAAAAACTGTTTTTT
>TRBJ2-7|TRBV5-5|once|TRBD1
CASGTGTEYEQYF
TGTGCCAGCGGGACCGGGACAGAGTACGAGCAGTACTTC
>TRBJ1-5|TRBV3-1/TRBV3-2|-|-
CASSQDPGYQPQHF
TGTGCCAGCAGCCAAGATCCCGGGTATCAGCCCCAGCATTTT
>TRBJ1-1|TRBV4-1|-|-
CASSQVSAGAEAFF
TGCGCCAGCAGCCAAGTCTCGGCAGGGGCTGAAGCTTTCTTT
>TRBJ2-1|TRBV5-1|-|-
CASSPGGQGGMDEQFF
TGCGCCAGCAGCCCCGGAGGGCAGGGAGGCATGGATGAGCAGTTCTTC
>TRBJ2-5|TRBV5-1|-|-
CASSDQGQETQYF
TGCGCCAGCAGCGACCAGGGCCAAGAGACCCAGTACTTC
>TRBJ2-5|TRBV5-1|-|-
CASSGEGSDGETQYF
TGCGCCAGCAGCGGTGAAGGTAGCGATGGGGAGACCCAGTACTTC
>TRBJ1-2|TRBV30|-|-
CAWGWANYGYTF
TGTGCCTGGGGCTGGGCTAACTATGGCTACACCTTC
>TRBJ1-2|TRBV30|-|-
CAWNFQGWTPYGYTF
TGTGCCTGGAATTTTCAGGGGTGGACCCCCTATGGCTACACCTTC
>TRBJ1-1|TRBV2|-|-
CASSEQGKAFF
TGTGCCAGCAGTGAACAGGGAAAAGCTTTCTTT
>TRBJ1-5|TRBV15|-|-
CATSRQFSNQPQHF
TGTGCCACCAGCAGACAGTTTAGCAATCAGCCCCAGCATTTT
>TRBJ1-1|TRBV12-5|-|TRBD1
CASGPGDRVVPEAFF
TGTGCTAGTGGCCCTGGGGACAGGGTGGTCCCTGAAGCTTTCTTT
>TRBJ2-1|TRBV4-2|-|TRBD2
CASSQPPGLAGNEQFF
TGTGCCAGCAGCCAACCCCCGGGACTAGCGGGGAATGAGCAGTTCTTC
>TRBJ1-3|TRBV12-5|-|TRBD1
CASGRTGMSGNTIYF
TGTGCTAGTGGGAGGACAGGGATGTCTGGAAACACCATATATTTT
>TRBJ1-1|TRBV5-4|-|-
CASSFGQGGGMNTEAFF
TGTGCCAGCAGCTTTGGGCAGGGTGGGGGCATGAACACTGAAGCTTTCTTT
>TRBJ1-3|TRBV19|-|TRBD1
CATTKDRGTYTIYF
TGTGCCACCACCAAGGACAGGGGGACATACACCATATATTTT
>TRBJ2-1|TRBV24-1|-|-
CATSSERNEQFF
TGTGCCACCAGTTCGGAGAGGAATGAGCAGTTCTTC
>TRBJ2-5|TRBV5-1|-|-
CASSLSAGRPQETQYF
TGCGCCAGCAGCTTGTCCGCGGGACGTCCCCAAGAGACCCAGTACTTC